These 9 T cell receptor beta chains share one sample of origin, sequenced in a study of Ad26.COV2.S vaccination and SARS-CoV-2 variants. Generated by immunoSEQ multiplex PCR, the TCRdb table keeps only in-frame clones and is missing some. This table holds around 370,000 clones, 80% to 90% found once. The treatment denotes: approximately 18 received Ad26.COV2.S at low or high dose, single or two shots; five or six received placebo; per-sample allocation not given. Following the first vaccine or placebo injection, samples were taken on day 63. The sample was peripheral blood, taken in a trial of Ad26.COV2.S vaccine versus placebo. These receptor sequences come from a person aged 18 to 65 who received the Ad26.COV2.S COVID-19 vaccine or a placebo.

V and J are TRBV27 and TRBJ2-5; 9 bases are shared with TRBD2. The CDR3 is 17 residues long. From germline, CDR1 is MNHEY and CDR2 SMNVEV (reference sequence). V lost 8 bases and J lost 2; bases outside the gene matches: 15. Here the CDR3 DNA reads TGTGCCAGCGGAAGGATCCCTGCTAGCGGGAATCAAGAGACCCAGTACTTC. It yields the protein CASGRIPASGNQETQYF.

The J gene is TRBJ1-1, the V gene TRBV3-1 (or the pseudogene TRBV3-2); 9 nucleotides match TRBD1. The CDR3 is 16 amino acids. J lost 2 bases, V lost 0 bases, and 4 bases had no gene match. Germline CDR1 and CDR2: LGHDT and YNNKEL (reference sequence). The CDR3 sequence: CASSQEGDRANTEAFF. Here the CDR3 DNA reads TGTGCCAGCAGCCAAGAAGGGGACAGGGCCAACACTGAAGCTTTCTTT.

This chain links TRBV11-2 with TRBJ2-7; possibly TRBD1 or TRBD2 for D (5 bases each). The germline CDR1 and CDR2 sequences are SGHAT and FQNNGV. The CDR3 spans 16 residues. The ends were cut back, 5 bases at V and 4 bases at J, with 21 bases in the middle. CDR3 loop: CASSKTDYLSGYEQYF. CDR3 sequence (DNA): TGTGCCAGCAGCAAAACCGACTACCTATCAGGGTACGAGCAGTACTTC.

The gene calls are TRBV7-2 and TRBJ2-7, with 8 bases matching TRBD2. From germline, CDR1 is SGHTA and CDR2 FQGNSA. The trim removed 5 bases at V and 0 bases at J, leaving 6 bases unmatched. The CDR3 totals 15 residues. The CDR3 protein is CASSPTSGNSYEQYF. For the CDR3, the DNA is TGTGCCAGCAGCCCCACTAGCGGAAACTCCTACGAGCAGTACTTC.

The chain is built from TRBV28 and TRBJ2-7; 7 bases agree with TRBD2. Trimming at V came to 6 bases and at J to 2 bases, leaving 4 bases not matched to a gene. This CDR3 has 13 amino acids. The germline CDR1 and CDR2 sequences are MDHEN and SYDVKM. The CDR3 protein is CASRASGPYEQYF. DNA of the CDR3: TGTGCCAGCAGGGCTAGCGGACCCTACGAGCAGTACTTC.

In DNA form, the CDR3 reads TGTGCCAGCAGCGAACTACAGGGTAACACTGAAGCTTTCTTT. It translates to CASSELQGNTEAFF. The chain recombines TRBV9 with TRBJ1-1, with TRBD1 as a possible D gene (6 bases). Germline CDR1 and CDR2: SGDLS and YYNGEE. V lost 3 bases and J 2 bases, leaving 11 bases between the germline ends. The CDR3 is 14 residues long.

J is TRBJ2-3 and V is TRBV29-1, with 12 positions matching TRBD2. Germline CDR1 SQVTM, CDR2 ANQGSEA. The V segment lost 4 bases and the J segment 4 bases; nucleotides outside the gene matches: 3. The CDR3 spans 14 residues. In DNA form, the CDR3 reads TGCAGCGTTGGGACTAGCGGGAACGCAGATACGCAGTATTTT. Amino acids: CSVGTSGNADTQYF.

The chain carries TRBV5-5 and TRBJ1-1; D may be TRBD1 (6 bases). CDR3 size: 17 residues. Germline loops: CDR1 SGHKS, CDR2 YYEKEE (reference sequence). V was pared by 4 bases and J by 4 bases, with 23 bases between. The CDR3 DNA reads TGTGCCAGCAGCCCATCCCGGGTGGGGGCCCAGCCCACTGAAGCTTTCTTT. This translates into CASSPSRVGAQPTEAFF. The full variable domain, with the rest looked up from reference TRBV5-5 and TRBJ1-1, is DAGVTQSPTHLIKTRGQQVTLRCSPISGHKSVSWYQQVLGQGPQFIFQYYEKEERGRGNFPDRFSARQFPNYSSELNVNALLLGDSALYLCASSPSRVGAQPTEAFFGQGTRLTVV.

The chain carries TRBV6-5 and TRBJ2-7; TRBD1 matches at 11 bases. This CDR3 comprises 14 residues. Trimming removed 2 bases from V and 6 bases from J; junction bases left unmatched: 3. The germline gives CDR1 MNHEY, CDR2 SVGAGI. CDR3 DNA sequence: TGTGCCAGCAGTTACGGACAGGGGGCTCGCGAGCAGTACTTC. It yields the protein CASSYGQGAREQYF.